The source of this T cell receptor (beta chain) is a study of T cells after posttransplantation cyclophosphamide. Profiled with immunoSEQ multiplex PCR; TCRdb holds only in-frame clones, not every one. Altogether tens of thousands of clones were found in the sample, and no singletons occur. Peripheral blood was collected from the related graft donor on the marrow donation day. Germline V CDR1 and CDR2: SNHLY, FYNNEI. This CDR3 is built from 12 residues. The J segment lost 10 bases and the V segment lost 6 bases, leaving 6 bases of the junction unmatched. Findings and caveats of the study: After PTCy, TRB diversity resembled that of CNI/methotrexate controls.

This clone was detected ten times or more. What it binds is not known. The sequencing sample was made of PBMCs. The chain combines TRBV2 with TRBJ2-1, with 7 positions matching TRBD1. The origin of this receptor is a middle-aged man in good health, CMV-negative, and a related stem cell transplant donor. The CDR3 bases are TGTGCCAGCAGACGTAGACAGGGCGAGCAGTTCTTC. Amino acids: CASRRRQGEQFF.